This TCR beta chain is from a study of cytomegalovirus exposure and HLA in healthy donors. At the level of the study: An earlier analysis identified 117 million unique TCR beta sequences in 170 million or so T cells.

CDR1 PRHDT and CDR2 FYEKMQ come from the germline V gene (reference sequence). Trimming took 0 bases from V and 0 from J, leaving 5 bases between them. The CDR3 covers 15 residues. Primers included in the PCR were 60 Vbeta and 13 Jbeta primers. Profiled with immunoSEQ multiplex PCR; TCRdb holds only in-frame clones, not every one. The sample yields almost 90,000 clones, about 85% seen once. The specimen was PBMCs. This receptor was obtained from a man between 35 and 55 years old in good health and CMV-seropositive. The gene calls are TRBV13 and TRBJ1-4; D uncertain. The chain's CDR3 is CASSLGAATNEKLFF. DNA of the CDR3: TGTGCCAGCAGCTTAGGGGCAGCAACTAATGAAAAACTGTTTTTT.